Below, one T cell receptor (beta chain) is given with its context. The data are from a study of shared clonotypes between healthy human individuals. Several immunoSEQ 96-well plates shared each subset's DNA, each plate a replicate. The table came from immunoSEQ multiplex PCR; TCRdb's copy has only in-frame clones and leaves some out. Among hundreds of thousands of clones listed, 70% to 80% were seen once. Unsorted samples relied on about 86 million PBMCs, which served as the source of genomic DNA. Per germline, CDR1 SQVTM and CDR2 ANQGSEA. The CDR3 runs to 12 residues. Trimming removed 4 bases from V and 2 bases from J, with 9 bases in between.

The specimen sequenced was PBMCs. This receptor was taken from a woman between 40 and 55 years old in good health. Some clones in this sample may be carry-over from other donors' samples. This sequence joins TRBV29-1 and TRBJ2-7; D might be TRBD1 or TRBD2, each matching 6 bases. The CDR3 DNA reads TGCAGCGTTGTGGAGGGGGCCTACGAGCAGTACTTC. Encoded protein: CSVVEGAYEQYF.